This TCR beta chain was profiled in a study of blood T cell repertoires in COVID-19. Some clones are missing from TCRdb's copy, which holds only in-frame ones; the method was immunoSEQ multiplex PCR. The sample consists of over 130,000 clones, approximately 85% of them appearing once. Those enrolled, adults aged about 18 to 95 years, came from fewer than 25 US areas. The V and J ends lost 5 bases and 7 bases, in that order; junction bases with no gene match: 11. Germline lookup yields CDR1 SGHTA and CDR2 FQGTGA. The CDR3 is 14 amino acids. This sequence originates from a woman in her forties or fifties with acute COVID-19. The J gene is TRBJ2-7, the V gene TRBV7-3; 7 positions agree with TRBD2. Source material: PBMCs or T cells enriched from blood (not recorded which). The CDR3 bases are TGTGCCAGCAGCCGTAGCGGGCCGGGCCAGGAGCAGTACTTC. It is translated as CASSRSGPGQEQYF.